This T cell receptor (beta chain) was sequenced during a study of response to subunit inactivated influenza vaccine. Study-wide results and limits: It was the authors' suggestion that each seasonal influenza vaccination recruits few new T cells.

This clonotype has just a few counts. Antigen unknown. TCRdb called the RT-PCR reads again in MiXCR, with one record for every CDR3 protein. The sample has 550,000 to 650,000 distinct CDR3 sequences; over 9.5% are singletons. This CDR3 comprises 16 residues. CDR1 is SGDLS, CDR2 YYNGEE, per germline. V gave up 6 bases and J gave up 3 bases; unmatched junction bases: 5. The sequencing used PBMCs from blood, collected on the day of vaccination. This clonotype originated in a man in his fifties or sixties who received an inactivated influenza vaccine. The chain recombines TRBV9 with TRBJ2-3, with 15 bases fitting TRBD2. In DNA form, the CDR3 reads TGTGCCAGCACCGGGACTAGCGGGGGGTTTACAGATACGCAGTATTTT. Encoded protein: CASTGTSGGFTDTQYF.